These 4 T cell receptor beta chains were all obtained from the same sample, sequenced in a study of T cell changes during pregnancy in multiple sclerosis. Sequencing was performed with immunoSEQ multiplex PCR; in TCRdb, only in-frame clones are kept and a portion is missing. The sample comprises roughly 38,000 clones, about 90% of which are singletons, and 9% to 10% rests with the top ten. This sample comprised CD8+ T cells from peripheral blood mononuclear cells, obtained in the first trimester of pregnancy. These receptors were collected from a female donor with multiple sclerosis, enrolled in a pregnancy study.

The rearrangement uses TRBV9 and TRBJ1-2, with 7 bases that match TRBD1. Germline CDR1 and CDR2: SGDLS and YYNGEE. This CDR3 contains 17 residues. The V gene end was trimmed by 3 bases and the J gene end by 1 base; junction bases not matched to a gene: 12. The CDR3 DNA reads TGTGCCAGCAGCGCCTCAGGGACAGTAAAGTATAACTATGGCTACACCTTC. It codes for CASSASGTVKYNYGYTF.

V gene TRBV5-1 combines with J gene TRBJ1-1, with no clear D. Germline lookup yields CDR1 SGHRS and CDR2 YFSETQ. V was shortened by 1 base and J by 2 bases, with 15 bases between the two germline ends. This CDR3 contains 16 residues. The CDR3 bases are TGCGCCAGCAGCTTGAACAATGGACTCAGTAACACTGAAGCTTTCTTT. It is translated as CASSLNNGLSNTEAFF.

This chain uses TRBV4-2 with TRBJ1-1; 10 bases map to TRBD1. CDR3 length: 15 residues. Per germline, CDR1 LGHNA and CDR2 YNFKEQ. The V segment lost 0 bases and the J segment 5 bases; nucleotides outside the gene matches: 3. The CDR3 reads CASSQEWTGGTEAFF. The CDR3 bases are TGTGCCAGCAGCCAAGAGTGGACAGGGGGTACTGAAGCTTTCTTT.

The V call is TRBV4-3, the J call TRBJ2-1; 14 bases are a match to TRBD2. V lost 1 base to trimming and J lost 0 bases; unmatched junction nucleotides: 5. Germline lookup yields CDR1 LGHNA and CDR2 YSLEER. The CDR3 length is 19 residues. The CDR3 loop reads CASSQGPGTSGGSYNEQFF. CDR3 bases: TGCGCCAGCAGCCAAGGCCCAGGGACTAGCGGGGGCTCCTACAATGAGCAGTTCTTC.